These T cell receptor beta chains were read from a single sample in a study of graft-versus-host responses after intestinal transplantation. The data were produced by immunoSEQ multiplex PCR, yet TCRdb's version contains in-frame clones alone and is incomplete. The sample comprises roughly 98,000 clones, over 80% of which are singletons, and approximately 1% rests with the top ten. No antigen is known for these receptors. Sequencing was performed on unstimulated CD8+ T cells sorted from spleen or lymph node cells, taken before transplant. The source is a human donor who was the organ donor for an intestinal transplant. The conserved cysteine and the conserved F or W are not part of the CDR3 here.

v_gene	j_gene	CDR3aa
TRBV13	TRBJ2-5	ASSLGTSRGETQY
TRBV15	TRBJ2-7	ATSRHEGGSYEQY
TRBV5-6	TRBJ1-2	ASSMGQGAGYGYT
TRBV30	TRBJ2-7	AWSEGVSSYEQY
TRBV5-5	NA	ASSPEAYEQY
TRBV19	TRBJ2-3	ASSGLAVGTDTQY
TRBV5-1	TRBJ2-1	ASSTHSGSSYNEQF
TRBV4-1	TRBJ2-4	ASRLRGAKNIQY
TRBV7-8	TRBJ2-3	ASSLGPGRRSTDTQY
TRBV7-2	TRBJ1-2	ASSCHRGAYGYT
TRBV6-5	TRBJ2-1	ASSYVAGAHNEQF
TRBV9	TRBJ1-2	ASSGAGEGYT